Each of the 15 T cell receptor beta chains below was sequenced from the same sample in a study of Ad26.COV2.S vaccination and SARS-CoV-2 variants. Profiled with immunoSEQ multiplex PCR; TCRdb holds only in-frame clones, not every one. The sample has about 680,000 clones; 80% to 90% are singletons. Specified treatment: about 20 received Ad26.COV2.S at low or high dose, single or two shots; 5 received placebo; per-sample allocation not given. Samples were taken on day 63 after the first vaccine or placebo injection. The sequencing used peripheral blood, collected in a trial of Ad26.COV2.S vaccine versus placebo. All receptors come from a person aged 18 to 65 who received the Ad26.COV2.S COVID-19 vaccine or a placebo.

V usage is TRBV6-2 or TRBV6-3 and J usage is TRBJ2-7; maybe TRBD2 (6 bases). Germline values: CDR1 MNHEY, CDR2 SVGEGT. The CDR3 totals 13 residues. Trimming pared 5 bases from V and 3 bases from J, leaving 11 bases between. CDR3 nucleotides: TGTGCCAGCAGTGGTACCGGGGGCTACGAGCAGTACTTC. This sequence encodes CASSGTGGYEQYF.

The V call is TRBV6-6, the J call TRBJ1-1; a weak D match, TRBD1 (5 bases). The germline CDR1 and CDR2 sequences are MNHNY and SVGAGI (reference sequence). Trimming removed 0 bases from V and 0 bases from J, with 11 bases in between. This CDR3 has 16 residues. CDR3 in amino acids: CASSYSRTLMNTEAFF. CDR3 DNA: TGTGCCAGCAGTTACTCAAGGACACTAATGAACACTGAAGCTTTCTTT.

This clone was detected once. The CDR3 DNA follows: TGTGCCAGCAGCTTACGGGGCCCTAGCTCCTACGAGCAGTACTTC. Translation gives CASSLRGPSSYEQYF. V gene TRBV7-8 combines with J gene TRBJ2-7; the D call may be TRBD1 or TRBD2 (5 bases each). V lost 2 bases, J lost 0 bases, and 11 bases lay in between. Germline lookup yields CDR1 SGHVS and CDR2 FQNEAQ. The CDR3 extends over 15 amino acids.

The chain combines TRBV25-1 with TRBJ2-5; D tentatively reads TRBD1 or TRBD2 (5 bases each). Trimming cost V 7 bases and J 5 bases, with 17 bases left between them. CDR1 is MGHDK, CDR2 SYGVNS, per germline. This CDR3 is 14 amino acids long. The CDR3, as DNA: TGTGCCAGCAACTTCCCGGGGCTGGAGGAGACCCAGTACTTC. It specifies CASNFPGLEETQYF.

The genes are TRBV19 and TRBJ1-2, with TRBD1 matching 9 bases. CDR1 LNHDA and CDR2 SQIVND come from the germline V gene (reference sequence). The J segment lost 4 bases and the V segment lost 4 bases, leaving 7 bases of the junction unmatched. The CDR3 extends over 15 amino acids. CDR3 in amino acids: CASSNTGGELYGYTF. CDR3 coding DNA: TGTGCCAGTAGTAACACAGGGGGCGAGCTCTATGGCTACACCTTC.

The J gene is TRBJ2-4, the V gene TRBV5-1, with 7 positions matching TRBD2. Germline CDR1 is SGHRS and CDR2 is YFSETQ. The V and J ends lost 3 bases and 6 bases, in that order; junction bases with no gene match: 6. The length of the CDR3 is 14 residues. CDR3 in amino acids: CASSSGLSGNIQYF. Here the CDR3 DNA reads TGCGCCAGCAGCTCGGGACTATCTGGAAACATTCAGTACTTC.

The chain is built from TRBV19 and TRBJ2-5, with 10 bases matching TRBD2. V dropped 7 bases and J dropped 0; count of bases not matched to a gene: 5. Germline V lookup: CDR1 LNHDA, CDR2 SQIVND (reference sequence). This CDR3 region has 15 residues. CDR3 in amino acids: CASTALAGNQETQYF. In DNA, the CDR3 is TGTGCCAGTACTGCACTAGCGGGGAACCAAGAGACCCAGTACTTC.

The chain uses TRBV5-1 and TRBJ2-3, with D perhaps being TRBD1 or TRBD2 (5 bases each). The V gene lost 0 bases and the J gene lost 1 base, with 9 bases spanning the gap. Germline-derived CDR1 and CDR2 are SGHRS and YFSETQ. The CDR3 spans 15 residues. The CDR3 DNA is TGCGCCAGCAGCTTGGTAGGGGACCGCACAGATACGCAGTATTTT. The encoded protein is CASSLVGDRTDTQYF.

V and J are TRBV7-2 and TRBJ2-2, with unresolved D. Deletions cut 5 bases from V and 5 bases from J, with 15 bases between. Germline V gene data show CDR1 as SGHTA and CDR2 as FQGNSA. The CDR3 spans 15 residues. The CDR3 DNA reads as TGTGCCAGCAGCCCTACGGCTTCTGGGACCGGGGAGCTGTTTTTT. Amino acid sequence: CASSPTASGTGELFF.

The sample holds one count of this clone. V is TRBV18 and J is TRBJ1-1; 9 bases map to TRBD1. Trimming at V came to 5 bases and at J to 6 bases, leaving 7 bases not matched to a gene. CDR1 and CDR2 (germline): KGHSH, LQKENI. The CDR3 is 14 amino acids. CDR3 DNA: TGTGCCAGCTCATTGGACAGGGGCAAGGCTGAAGCTTTCTTT. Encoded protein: CASSLDRGKAEAFF.

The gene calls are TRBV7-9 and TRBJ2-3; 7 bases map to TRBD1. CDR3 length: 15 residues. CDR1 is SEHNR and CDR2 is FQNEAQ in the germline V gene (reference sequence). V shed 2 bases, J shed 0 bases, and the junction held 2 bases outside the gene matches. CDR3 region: CASSLLQGSTDTQYF. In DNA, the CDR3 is TGTGCCAGCAGCTTACTACAGGGGAGCACAGATACGCAGTATTTT.

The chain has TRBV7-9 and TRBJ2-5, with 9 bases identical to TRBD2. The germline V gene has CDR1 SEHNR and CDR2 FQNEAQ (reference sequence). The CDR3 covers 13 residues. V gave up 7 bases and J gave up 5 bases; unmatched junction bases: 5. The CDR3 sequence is CASTREGLETQYF. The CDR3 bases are TGTGCCAGCACGCGGGAGGGCCTGGAGACCCAGTACTTC.

The CDR3 DNA reads as TGTGCCAGCAGCCCCGGGACAACCTATGGCTACACCTTC. Translating it yields CASSPGTTYGYTF. This sequence joins TRBV11-1 and TRBJ1-2, with a weak D call TRBD1 (6 bases). The germline V gene has CDR1 SGHAT and CDR2 FQDESV (reference sequence). CDR3 length: 13 residues. The V end was cut by 5 bases, the J end by 4 bases, with 11 bases between.

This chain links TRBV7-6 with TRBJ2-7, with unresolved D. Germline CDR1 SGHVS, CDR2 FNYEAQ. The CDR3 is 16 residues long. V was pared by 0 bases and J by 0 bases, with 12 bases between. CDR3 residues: CASSLAITGSSYEQYF. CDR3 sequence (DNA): TGTGCCAGCAGCTTAGCGATAACCGGGTCCTCCTACGAGCAGTACTTC.

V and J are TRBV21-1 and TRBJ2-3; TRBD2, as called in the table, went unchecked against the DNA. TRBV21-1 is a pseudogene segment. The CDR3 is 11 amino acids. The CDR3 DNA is TGTGCCCCAGGCGGGCGCCATACGCAGTATTTT. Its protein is CAPGGRHTQYF.